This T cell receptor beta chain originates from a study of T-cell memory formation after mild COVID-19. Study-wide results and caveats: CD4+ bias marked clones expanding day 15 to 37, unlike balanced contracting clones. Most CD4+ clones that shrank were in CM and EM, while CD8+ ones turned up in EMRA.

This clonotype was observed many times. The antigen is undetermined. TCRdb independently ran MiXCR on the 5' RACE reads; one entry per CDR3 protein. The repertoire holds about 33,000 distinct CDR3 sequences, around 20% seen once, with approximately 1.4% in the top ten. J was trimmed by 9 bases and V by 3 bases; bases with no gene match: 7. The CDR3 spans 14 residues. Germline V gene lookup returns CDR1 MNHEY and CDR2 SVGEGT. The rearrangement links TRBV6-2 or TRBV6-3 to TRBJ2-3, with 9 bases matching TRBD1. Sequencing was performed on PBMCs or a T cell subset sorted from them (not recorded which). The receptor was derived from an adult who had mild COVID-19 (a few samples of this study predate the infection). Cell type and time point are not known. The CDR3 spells CASSYRSGQGTQYF. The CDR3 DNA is TGTGCCAGCAGTTATCGATCGGGACAGGGCACGCAGTATTTT.